The T cell receptor (beta chain) described here comes from a study of T cell responses to AZD1222 COVID-19 vaccine. Study-level points and caveats: Targets within unmutated variant regions were reportedly found for nearly half of spike-specific TCRs. Repertoire samples came only from after the peak T cell response. Just 5 to 7 AZD1222 recipients were seropositive at baseline. The CD4 TCRs associated with vaccination extended across spike and predominated at 160-218 and 743-854.

V dropped 4 bases and J dropped 7 bases, with 13 bases sitting between them. This CDR3 is 13 amino acids long. CDR1 and CDR2 from the germline V gene are SGHTA and FQGNSA. Assay: immunoSEQ multiplex PCR; the TCRdb copy retains only in-frame clones and omits some. There are 90,000 to 150,000 clones in the sample; under 95% occur only once, and 5% to 6.5% lies in the top ten. Concerning this clone: Its antigen is still unknown.

The receptor's source is an adult in good health. The gene calls are TRBV7-2 and TRBJ1-1; D is unclear. The specimen comprised peripheral blood, sampled on day 0 of AZD1222 vaccination. This CDR3 is CASSYRQLFEAFF. The CDR3, as DNA: TGTGCCAGCAGCTACCGACAACTGTTTGAAGCTTTCTTT.